A single sample gave rise to the 27 T cell receptor beta chains below, sequenced in a study of response to subunit inactivated influenza vaccine. TCRdb processed the RT-PCR reads anew with MiXCR; each CDR3 protein has one entry. This sample has hundreds of thousands of distinct CDR3 sequences, with around 8% found just once. The sample here was PBMCs from blood, taken 23 to 25 months after vaccination. The receptors come from a man between 50 and 69 years old who received an inactivated influenza vaccine.

This clonotype was seen a few times. The chain uses TRBV15 and TRBJ2-1; the D call may be TRBD1 or TRBD2 (5 bases each). Germline CDR1 reads LNHNV; CDR2 reads YYDKDF (reference sequence). The CDR3 consists of 14 residues. Trimming cost V 1 base and J 6 bases, with 10 bases left between them. Written as DNA, the CDR3 is TGTGCCACCAGCAGAGTCACCGGGACCAATGAGCAGTTCTTC. It is translated as CATSRVTGTNEQFF. Using reference TRBV15 and TRBJ2-1 for the parts outside the CDR3, the full variable domain is DAMVIQNPRYQVTQFGKPVTLSCSQTLNHNVMYWYQQKSSQAPKLLFHYYDKDFNNEADTPDNFQSRRPNTSFCFLDIRSPGLGDTAMYLCATSRVTGTNEQFFGPGTRLTVL.

This clonotype was picked up many times. The J gene is TRBJ2-7, the V gene TRBV5-1; 11 positions agree with TRBD1. The germline V gene encodes CDR1 SGHRS and CDR2 YFSETQ. With V trimmed by 0 bases and J by 0 bases, 5 bases remained unmatched. This CDR3 is 17 amino acids long. The CDR3 loop reads CASSLEGQGAPSYEQYF. CDR3 coding DNA: TGCGCCAGCAGCTTGGAAGGACAGGGGGCCCCCTCCTACGAGCAGTACTTC.

As regards this clonotype: Just one base apart from a much larger clone, this may be a read error. The chain joins TRBV20-1 to TRBJ2-1; D gene ambiguous. Germline-derived CDR1 and CDR2 are DFQATT and SNEGSKA (reference sequence). The length of the CDR3 is 14 residues. Trimming shortened V by 5 bases and J by 2 bases, and 13 bases separated the two germline ends. This CDR3 reads CSAVQVRAYNEQFF. The CDR3 nucleotides are TGCAGTGCTGTTCAGGTGCGAGCCTACAATGAGCAGTTCTTC.

This clonotype was recorded a few times. V and J are TRBV20-1 and TRBJ2-3, with 7 bases fitting TRBD2. Germline V gives CDR1 DFQATT, CDR2 SNEGSKA (reference sequence). The CDR3 extends over 15 amino acids. V lost 6 bases, J lost 6 bases, and 15 bases stayed unmatched. This CDR3 is CSAPGLGRSGDTQYF. In DNA form, the CDR3 reads TGCAGTGCGCCCGGACTAGGCCGGAGCGGGGATACGCAGTATTTT.

This chain connects TRBV11-1 to TRBJ2-4; D gene ambiguous. The CDR3 spans 13 residues. Per germline, CDR1 SGHAT and CDR2 FQDESV (reference sequence). V shed 0 bases and J shed 5 bases, with 5 bases lying between them. The CDR3 region is CASSLAPENIQYF. The CDR3 region has the DNA TGTGCCAGCAGCTTAGCGCCGGAAAACATTCAGTACTTC.

The V gene is TRBV12-3 or TRBV12-4, the J gene TRBJ2-2, with 7 nucleotides matching TRBD1. CDR3 length: 16 amino acids. V lost 3 bases and J lost 0; bases outside the gene matches: 4. The chain's CDR3 is CASSFPGTANTGELFF. DNA of the CDR3: TGTGCCAGCAGTTTTCCCGGGACAGCGAACACCGGGGAGCTGTTTTTT.

This clonotype showed up many times. The V call is TRBV7-9, the J call TRBJ2-2; D not certain. V shed 5 bases and J shed 7 bases, with 8 bases lying between them. Germline CDR1 reads SEHNR; CDR2 reads FQNEAQ (reference sequence). This CDR3 comprises 12 residues. Written as DNA, the CDR3 is TGTGCCAGCAGCCCAGAGGTCGGGGAGCTGTTTTTT. Protein sequence: CASSPEVGELFF.

This clonotype was counted between two and nine times. The chain has TRBV20-1 and TRBJ2-5; maybe TRBD2 (5 bases). The CDR3 contains 16 residues. V lost 0 bases to trimming and J lost 5 bases, with 19 bases between them. The germline V gene has CDR1 DFQATT and CDR2 SNEGSKA (reference sequence). CDR3 DNA: TGCAGTGCTAGAGATCCCGGCGGGCGGGCTTGGGAGACCCAGTACTTC. Amino acid sequence: CSARDPGGRAWETQYF.

This clonotype was counted at least ten times. The chain has TRBV7-2 and TRBJ2-5; TRBD2 aligns across 9 bases. Germline V CDR1 and CDR2: SGHTA, FQGNSA. The CDR3 consists of 15 residues. V lost 3 bases, J lost 5 bases, and 7 bases stayed unmatched. CDR3: CASSFLAGTPETQYF. CDR3 sequence (DNA): TGTGCCAGCAGCTTTCTAGCGGGAACTCCGGAGACCCAGTACTTC.

V and J are TRBV12-3 or TRBV12-4 and TRBJ2-2, with 10 bases fitting TRBD1. This CDR3 is 15 amino acids long. Trimming took 8 bases from V and 3 from J; bases not matched to a gene: 6. The CDR3 bases are TGTGCCAGCTGTCAGACAGGGGGCCACACCGGGGAGCTGTTTTTT. Encoded protein: CASCQTGGHTGELFF.

The chain is built from TRBV12-3 or TRBV12-4 and TRBJ1-2; unclear D gene. The V gene lost 6 bases and the J gene lost 0 bases, with 5 bases spanning the gap. The CDR3 loop spans 12 amino acids. CDR3 amino acids: CASRWANYGYTF. In DNA, the CDR3 is TGTGCCAGCAGATGGGCTAACTATGGCTACACCTTC.

This clonotype was seen a handful of times. The rearrangement uses TRBV6-2 or TRBV6-3 and TRBJ2-3; 7 positions match TRBD2. This CDR3 is 13 amino acids long. The junction had 4 bases not matched to a gene; V was cut back by 5 bases and J by 5 bases. Germline CDR1 and CDR2: MNHEY and SVGEGT. Here the CDR3 reads CASSQTSLDTQYF. In nucleotides, the CDR3 is TGTGCCAGCAGTCAGACTAGCTTAGATACGCAGTATTTT.

This clonotype appeared a few times. V is TRBV14 and J is TRBJ2-3; D is perhaps TRBD1 (6 bases). V lost 4 bases to trimming and J lost 1 base, with 12 bases between them. The CDR3 is made up of 15 amino acids. In germline, CDR1 is SGHDN, CDR2 FVKESK. CDR3: CASSPFNRGTDTQYF. DNA for the CDR3: TGTGCCAGCAGCCCATTCAACAGGGGCACAGATACGCAGTATTTT. Full variable domain (rest looked up from reference TRBV14 and TRBJ2-3): EAGVTQFPSHSVIEKGQTVTLRCDPISGHDNLYWYRRVMGKEIKFLLHFVKESKQDESGMPNNRFLAERTGGTYSTLKVQPAELEDSGVYFCASSPFNRGTDTQYFGPGTRLTVL.

This clonotype was seen a handful of times. The chain has TRBV4-1 and TRBJ1-2, with D possibly TRBD1 on 5 matching bases. This CDR3 is built from 16 residues. Looked up from germline, CDR1 is MGHRA and CDR2 is YSYEKL. Trimming left V 6 bases short and J 5 bases short, with 22 bases between. The CDR3 DNA reads as TGCGCCAGCAGTCGGGACCAGCTCCTTCGGGGTTATGGCTACACCTTC. Its protein is CASSRDQLLRGYGYTF.

This chain joins TRBV5-5 and TRBJ1-1, with no clear D. Germline CDR1 is SGHKS and CDR2 is YYEKEE (reference sequence). V shed 0 bases and J shed 1 base, with 13 bases lying between them. The CDR3 spans 16 residues. The CDR3 coding sequence is TGTGCCAGCAGCTTGGTGGCTGGGTCGGGGAACACTGAAGCTTTCTTT. This sequence encodes CASSLVAGSGNTEAFF.

The rearrangement links TRBV5-5 to TRBJ2-3, with D perhaps given as TRBD1 or TRBD2 (5 bases each). V was clipped by 2 bases and J by 7 bases, with 23 bases between them. Germline values: CDR1 SGHKS, CDR2 YYEKEE (reference sequence). The CDR3 covers 17 residues. CDR3 residues: CASSLAGTEAPAHTQYF. CDR3 DNA: TGTGCCAGCAGCTTAGCAGGGACCGAAGCCCCGGCCCATACGCAGTATTTT.

The chain couples TRBV24-1 to TRBJ1-4, with D maybe TRBD1 (5 bases). CDR3 length: 14 amino acids. Germline V gene data show CDR1 as KGHDR and CDR2 as SFDVKD. Trimming pared 2 bases from V and 8 bases from J, leaving 11 bases between. CDR3 bases: TGTGCCACCAGTGATTCAAGGGGTCGGGAAAAACTGTTTTTT. Its translation is CATSDSRGREKLFF.

The chain has TRBV4-3 and TRBJ2-5; 11 bases map to TRBD2. The V gene end was trimmed by 0 bases and the J gene end by 4 bases; junction bases not matched to a gene: 10. CDR1 is LGHNA, CDR2 YSLEER, per germline. CDR3 length: 18 residues. The CDR3 is CASSQEMGLAGGRETQYF. In nucleotides, the CDR3 is TGCGCCAGCAGCCAAGAAATGGGCCTAGCGGGGGGCCGAGAGACCCAGTACTTC.

This clonotype was detected only a few times. This chain uses TRBV7-6 with TRBJ2-3; 8 positions agree with TRBD2. V lost 5 bases and J lost 4; bases outside the gene matches: 8. The CDR3 extends over 15 amino acids. The germline V gene encodes CDR1 SGHVS and CDR2 FNYEAQ. The DNA of the CDR3 is TGTGCCAGCAGCCACCCCTACGGGAGGGCAGATACGCAGTATTTT. Amino acid sequence: CASSHPYGRADTQYF.

This clonotype appeared many times. This rearrangement joins TRBV14 to TRBJ2-1; D ambiguous. V gave up 1 base and J gave up 5 bases, with 6 bases separating them. Germline CDR1 is SGHDN and CDR2 is FVKESK. CDR3 length: 13 amino acids. The CDR3 DNA is TGTGCCAGCAGCCAAGGCCATAACAATGAGCAGTTCTTC. It yields the protein CASSQGHNNEQFF.

The gene calls are TRBV9 and TRBJ2-5, with 8 bases identical to TRBD2. Germline values: CDR1 SGDLS, CDR2 YYNGEE. After removal of 3 bases from V and 7 bases from J, the junction contained 2 bases not matched to a gene. This CDR3 has 12 amino acids. CDR3 loop: CASSASGGTQYF. The CDR3, as DNA: TGTGCCAGCAGCGCGAGCGGGGGGACCCAGTACTTC.

In this sample, this clonotype turned up a few times. This sequence joins TRBV12-3 or TRBV12-4 and TRBJ1-6, with D maybe TRBD1 (5 bases). This CDR3 contains 13 residues. Trimming left V 2 bases short and J 13 bases short, with 12 bases between. The CDR3 spells CASSLQGGAPLHF. As DNA, the CDR3 is TGTGCCAGCAGTTTACAGGGAGGGGCTCCCCTCCACTTT.

This chain joins TRBV18 and TRBJ2-7; 11 bases are a match to TRBD1. Trimming at V came to 10 bases and at J to 5 bases, leaving 4 bases not matched to a gene. Germline V gene data show CDR1 as KGHSH and CDR2 as LQKENI. The CDR3 loop spans 12 amino acids. The CDR3 here is CATRTGGNEQYF. CDR3 nucleotide sequence: TGTGCCACCAGGACAGGGGGCAACGAGCAGTACTTC.

This clonotype appeared many times. The genes are TRBV5-1 and TRBJ1-2, with 7 bases identical to TRBD1. Germline CDR1 and CDR2: SGHRS and YFSETQ. V lost 2 bases and J lost 0; bases outside the gene matches: 13. The CDR3 sequence is 18 residues long. The CDR3 DNA reads as TGCGCCAGCAGCTTTCAAGGTCCGGACAGGCGCCCTAACTATGGCTACACCTTC. This translates into CASSFQGPDRRPNYGYTF.

This clonotype was counted a few times. This chain connects TRBV7-2 to TRBJ2-3, with 7 positions matching TRBD1. CDR3 size: 16 residues. Germline V gene lookup returns CDR1 SGHTA and CDR2 FQGNSA. V was pared by 6 bases and J by 0 bases, with 9 bases of the junction left unmatched. CDR3 amino acids: CASRGPGTASTDTQYF. CDR3 nucleotide sequence: TGTGCCAGCAGAGGACCCGGGACAGCTAGCACAGATACGCAGTATTTT.

This clonotype was counted at least ten times. V and J are TRBV5-1 and TRBJ2-5; D is perhaps TRBD2 (5 bases). This CDR3 has 14 amino acids. CDR1 SGHRS and CDR2 YFSETQ come from the germline V gene. The V gene lost 1 base and the J gene lost 5 bases, with 12 bases spanning the gap. CDR3 protein: CASSLSRGAETQYF. The CDR3 DNA sequence: TGCGCCAGCAGCTTGAGTCGGGGTGCGGAGACCCAGTACTTC.

The rearrangement joins TRBV5-8 to TRBJ2-5; D remains unclear. The CDR3 spans 13 residues. Trimming left V 6 bases short and J 12 bases short, with 21 bases between. From germline, CDR1 is SGHTS and CDR2 YDEGEE. The CDR3: CASTNHPLPEKYF. The DNA of the CDR3 is TGTGCCAGCACCAATCACCCCCTCCCGGAAAAGTACTTC.